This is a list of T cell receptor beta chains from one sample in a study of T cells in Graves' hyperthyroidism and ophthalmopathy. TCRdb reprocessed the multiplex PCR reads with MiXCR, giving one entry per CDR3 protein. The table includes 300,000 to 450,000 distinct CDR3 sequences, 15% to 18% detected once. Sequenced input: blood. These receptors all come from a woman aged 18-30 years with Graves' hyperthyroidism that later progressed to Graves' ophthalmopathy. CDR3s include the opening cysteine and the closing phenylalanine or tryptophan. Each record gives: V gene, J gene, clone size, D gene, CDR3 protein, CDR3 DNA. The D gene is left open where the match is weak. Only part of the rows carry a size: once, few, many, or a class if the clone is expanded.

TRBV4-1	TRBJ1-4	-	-	CASSPREAFNEKLFF	TGCGCCAGCAGCCCAAGGGAGGCTTTCAATGAAAAACTGTTTTTT
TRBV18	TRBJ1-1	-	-	CASSRNYQGGEAFF	TGTGCCAGCTCACGCAATTACCAGGGTGGTGAAGCTTTCTTT
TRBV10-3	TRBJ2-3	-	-	CAISDPERSDTQYF	TGTGCCATCAGTGATCCGGAAAGGTCAGATACGCAGTATTTT
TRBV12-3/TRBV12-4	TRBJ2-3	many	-	CASTPLTGLGPTQYF	TGTGCCAGCACTCCTCTGACGGGCTTGGGCCCCACGCAGTATTTT
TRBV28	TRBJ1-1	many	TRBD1	CASSDDRAGGMNTEAFF	TGTGCCAGCAGCGACGACAGGGCGGGAGGTATGAACACTGAAGCTTTCTTT
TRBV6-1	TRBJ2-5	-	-	CASSEVVGGETQYF	TGTGCCAGCAGTGAAGTGGTTGGGGGGGAGACCCAGTACTTC
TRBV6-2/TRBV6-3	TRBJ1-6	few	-	CASSSSPGPIFSSPLHF	TGTGCCAGCAGTTCTTCCCCGGGACCGATCTTCTCGTCACCCCTCCACTTT
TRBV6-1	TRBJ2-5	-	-	CASSDATVEYF	TGTGCCAGCAGTGACGCCACAGTAGAGTACTTC
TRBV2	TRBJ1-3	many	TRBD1	CASSEFVGQGLGNTIYF	TGTGCCAGCAGTGAATTTGTGGGACAGGGACTTGGAAACACCATATATTTT
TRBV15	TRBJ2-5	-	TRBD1	CATSRDTGGRETQYF	TGTGCCACCAGCAGAGATACAGGGGGCAGAGAGACCCAGTACTTC
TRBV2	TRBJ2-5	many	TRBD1	CASRGGSQETQYF	TGTGCCAGCAGAGGGGGCTCCCAAGAGACCCAGTACTTC
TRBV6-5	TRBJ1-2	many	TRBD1	CASSYSNQGAQGYTF	TGTGCCAGCAGTTACTCGAATCAGGGGGCGCAGGGCTACACCTTC
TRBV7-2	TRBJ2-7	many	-	CASSTYGPYEQYF	TGTGCCAGCAGCACCTACGGACCCTACGAGCAGTACTTC
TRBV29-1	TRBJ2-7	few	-	CSVGDRTVPYEQYF	TGCAGCGTGGGGGACCGGACGGTTCCCTACGAGCAGTACTTC
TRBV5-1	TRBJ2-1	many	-	CASSLAAEPASYNEQFF	TGCGCCAGCAGCTTGGCTGCGGAGCCTGCCTCCTACAATGAGCAGTTCTTC
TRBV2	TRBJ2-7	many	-	CASSVTRVSYEQYF	TGTGCCAGCAGCGTTACCAGGGTCTCCTACGAGCAGTACTTC
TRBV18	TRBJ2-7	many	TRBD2	CASSPGLAGPYEQYF	TGTGCCAGCTCACCAGGACTAGCGGGGCCCTACGAGCAGTACTTC
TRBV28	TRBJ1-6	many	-	CASSSYGGNKNSPLHF	TGTGCCAGCAGCTCTTATGGGGGCAACAAGAATTCACCCCTCCACTTT
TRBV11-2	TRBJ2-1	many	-	CASSVTGGYSSYNEQFF	TGTGCCAGCAGCGTCACTGGTGGGTACAGCTCCTACAATGAGCAGTTCTTC
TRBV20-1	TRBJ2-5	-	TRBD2	CSARASGEETQYF	TGCAGTGCCAGGGCTAGCGGGGAAGAGACCCAGTACTTC
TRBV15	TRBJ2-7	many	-	CATSRAVTFYEQYF	TGTGCCACCAGCAGAGCTGTCACGTTCTACGAGCAGTACTTC
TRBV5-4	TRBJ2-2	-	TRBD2	CASSPKGRGTGELFF	TGTGCCAGCAGCCCGAAGGGGAGGGGCACCGGGGAGCTGTTTTTT
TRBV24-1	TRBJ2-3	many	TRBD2	CATSVAGGPPTDTQYF	TGTGCCACCAGTGTGGCGGGAGGGCCTCCCACAGATACGCAGTATTTT
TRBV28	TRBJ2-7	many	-	CASSLAREDSYEQYF	TGTGCCAGCAGTTTAGCCCGGGAAGACTCCTACGAGCAGTACTTC
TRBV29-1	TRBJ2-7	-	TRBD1	CSAKTGSLSYEQYF	TGCAGCGCTAAGACAGGGAGCTTGTCCTACGAGCAGTACTTC
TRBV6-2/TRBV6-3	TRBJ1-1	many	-	CASSYFAAGNTEAFF	TGTGCCAGCAGTTACTTTGCCGCCGGGAACACTGAAGCTTTCTTT
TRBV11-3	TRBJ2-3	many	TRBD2	CASSPTSGVSTDTQYF	TGTGCCAGCAGCCCCACTAGCGGAGTTAGCACAGATACGCAGTATTTT
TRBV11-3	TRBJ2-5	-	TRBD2	CASSSRASGSGETQYF	TGTGCCAGCAGCTCCCGGGCTAGCGGGAGTGGAGAGACCCAGTACTTC
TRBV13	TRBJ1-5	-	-	CASSEALEPQHF	TGTGCCAGCAGTGAAGCTTTGGAGCCCCAGCATTTT
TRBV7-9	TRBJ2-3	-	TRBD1	CASSLGTGARSEYF	TGTGCCAGCAGCCTGGGGACAGGGGCCCGTTCCGAGTATTTT
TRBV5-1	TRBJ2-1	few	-	CASSPLDQNNEQFF	TGCGCCAGCAGCCCACTGGACCAAAACAATGAGCAGTTCTTC
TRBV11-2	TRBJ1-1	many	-	CASSFLRGNTEAFF	TGTGCCAGCAGCTTTCTCAGGGGGAACACTGAAGCTTTCTTT
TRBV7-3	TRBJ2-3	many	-	CASSLGFTDTQYF	TGTGCCAGCAGCTTAGGGTTCACAGATACGCAGTATTTT
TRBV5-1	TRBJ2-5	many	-	CASSFSGGEGAQYF	TGCGCCAGCAGCTTTTCCGGAGGAGAGGGGGCCCAGTACTTC
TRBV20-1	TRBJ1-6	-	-	CSARRTVGRNSPLHF	TGCAGTGCTAGACGGACAGTCGGGAGGAATTCACCCCTCCACTTT
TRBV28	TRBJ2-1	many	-	CASRAGLYNEQFF	TGTGCCAGCAGGGCAGGTCTATACAATGAGCAGTTCTTC